The 9 T cell receptor beta chains in this list originate from one sample, sequenced in a study of vaccination effects on CD4 cells after COVID-19. Their recognized antigens are unknown. Antigen-specific CD4+ T cells expanded by the ViraFEST assay with viral peptide pools were then sequenced. It was after nine to ten days of culture that CD4+ T cells were isolated. The person was diagnosed with PCR-confirmed SARS-CoV-2 infection between March and December 2020. This table comes from immunoSEQ multiplex PCR, and its TCRdb copy is limited to in-frame clones, with some not included. The sample records roughly 26,000 clones, approximately 80% being singletons. This specimen was CD4+ T cells from PBMCs cultured with HCoV-NL63 spike peptides, taken before COVID-19 vaccination. The receptors derive from a human donor who had a prior SARS-CoV-2 infection.

The gene calls are TRBV5-4 and TRBJ2-7, with D unclear. This CDR3 contains 13 residues. From germline, CDR1 is SGHNT and CDR2 YYREEE (reference sequence). V gave up 0 bases and J gave up 6 bases, with 10 bases separating them. The CDR3 DNA follows: TGTGCCAGCAGCTTGGCTGGGGTCGGCGAGCAGTACTTC. Encoded protein: CASSLAGVGEQYF.

The chain carries TRBV7-8 and TRBJ1-2; tentative D call: TRBD1 (6 bases). CDR1 SGHVS and CDR2 FQNEAQ come from the germline V gene. This CDR3 contains 14 residues. V gave up 1 base and J gave up 4 bases, with 10 bases separating them. CDR3 nucleotides: TGTGCCAGCAGCTTAGACAGGGCTGCCTATGGCTACACCTTC. Translating gives CASSLDRAAYGYTF.

The CDR3 sequence is CASRATSGTRNEQFF. The CDR3 DNA is TGTGCCAGCAGGGCGACTAGCGGGACGCGGAATGAGCAGTTCTTC. V and J are TRBV5-4 and TRBJ2-1; 11 bases are a match to TRBD2. Germline lookup yields CDR1 SGHNT and CDR2 YYREEE (reference sequence). The CDR3 is 15 amino acids. J gave up 7 bases and V 5 bases, and 8 bases lay outside the gene matches.

V gene TRBV6-1 combines with J gene TRBJ1-5; weak D call: TRBD1 (5 bases). Trimming cost V 1 base and J 4 bases, with 11 bases left between them. Germline V CDR1 and CDR2: MNHNS, SASEGT. The CDR3 contains 15 residues. The CDR3 DNA is TGTGCCAGCAGTGAAGTGGCAGGGTCAAATCAGCCCCAGCATTTT. Encoded protein: CASSEVAGSNQPQHF.

The chain is built from TRBV7-9 and TRBJ2-5; D might be TRBD2 (6 bases). The CDR3 is 15 residues long. From germline, CDR1 is SEHNR and CDR2 FQNEAQ (reference sequence). Trimming removed 6 bases from V and 7 bases from J, with 21 bases in between. The CDR3 protein is CASSLNKRAGGTQYF. In DNA, the CDR3 is TGTGCCAGCAGTTTAAACAAGCGGGCCGGCGGGACCCAGTACTTC.

J is TRBJ1-4 and V is TRBV27; 7 bases align to TRBD1. The CDR3 consists of 17 residues. Germline lookup yields CDR1 MNHEY and CDR2 SMNVEV (reference sequence). V shed 7 bases and J 0 bases; nucleotides not matched to a gene: 11. Here the CDR3 reads CASKPGTDYATNEKLFF. The CDR3 nucleotides are TGTGCCAGCAAACCGGGGACAGACTATGCAACTAATGAAAAACTGTTTTTT.

This chain uses TRBV7-6 with TRBJ2-5; D unresolved. The CDR3 totals 13 residues. Between the trimmed V and J ends, which lost 1 base and 3 bases, there was a span of 6 bases. Germline V gives CDR1 SGHVS, CDR2 FNYEAQ. The CDR3 is CASSLGGEETQYF. The CDR3 DNA reads as TGTGCCAGCAGCTTAGGGGGTGAAGAGACCCAGTACTTC.

This clone was recorded a few times. The CDR3 is CASSQVGGRTEQFF. In DNA form, the CDR3 reads TGTGCCAGCAGCCAAGTCGGAGGGCGTACTGAGCAGTTCTTC. This sequence joins TRBV3-1 (or the pseudogene TRBV3-2) and TRBJ2-1; D perhaps matches TRBD2 (6 bases). The CDR3 consists of 14 residues. The V gene lost 1 base and the J gene lost 9 bases, with 13 bases spanning the gap. Per germline, CDR1 LGHDT and CDR2 YNNKEL (reference sequence).

V is TRBV10-3 and J is TRBJ2-7; 9 positions match TRBD1. There are 17 residues in the CDR3. The germline V gene encodes CDR1 ENHRY and CDR2 SYGVKD. The ends lost 4 bases at V and 4 bases at J; junction bases unmatched: 14. The CDR3 nucleotides read TGTGCCATCAGTGTAATTCATGACGGGACAGGGAAGTACGAGCAGTACTTC. Translating it yields CAISVIHDGTGKYEQYF.